This passage covers 3 T cell receptor beta chains from one sample sequenced in a study of shared clonotypes between healthy human individuals (dated by TCRdb to between 2020 and 2021). The library was produced with the immunoSEQ multiplex PCR assay. As stored in TCRdb, this immuneACCESS dataset retains in-frame rearrangements with V and J assigned. A fraction of the clones does not appear; measured against another copy, unresolved V genes explain less than half of the discrepancy, and the remainder lacks a known reason. A total of approximately 2.5 million clones appear in this sample, around nine tenths of them only once. The ten top clones hold roughly 0.14% of the sample. The sequencing sample was made of naive CD4+ T cells sorted from blood. Reading the label with the study, this specimen's cell subset or site is: CD45RA+ positively selected. Receptors originate from a man younger than 30 in good health.

This chain joins TRBV6-5 and TRBJ2-1, with D perhaps matching TRBD2 (5 bases). The V gene's germline CDR1 is MNHEY and CDR2 SVGAGI. Trimming pared 4 bases from V and 3 bases from J, leaving 10 bases between. The CDR3 is 14 residues long. Written as DNA, the CDR3 is TGTGCCAGCAGTTCTAGCCCCCTCTACAATGAGCAGTTCTTC. It yields the protein CASSSSPLYNEQFF.

The CDR3 protein is CASSLWGTEAFF. The CDR3 DNA reads TGTGCCAGCAGCTTATGGGGGACTGAAGCTTTCTTT. The chain combines TRBV11-2 with TRBJ1-1, with a weak D call TRBD1 (5 bases). Per germline, CDR1 SGHAT and CDR2 FQNNGV. The CDR3 extends over 12 amino acids. Trimming removed 2 bases at V and 5 bases at J, with 6 bases between.

This clone was detected only a few times. This chain uses TRBV4-1 with TRBJ1-5; the D is unclear. This CDR3 is built from 17 residues. CDR1 is MGHRA, CDR2 YSYEKL, per germline. V was trimmed by 0 bases and J by 9 bases, leaving 21 bases between them. The CDR3 region is CASSQDDPQALDRPQHF. The CDR3 nucleotides read TGCGCCAGCAGCCAAGATGATCCCCAGGCCCTCGACCGGCCCCAGCATTTT.